The T cell receptor (beta chain) described here comes from a study of cytomegalovirus exposure and HLA in healthy donors. Across the study: HLA-typed donors contributed 80 million or so unique TCRs, which were held in an early data release. Study outcomes and limitations: Other equally common chains were less clonally expanded than HLA-associated TCR beta chains, a later analysis showed. Rare sequences made up most TCRs, while some public TCRs were found in many donors. Excluded: some indistinguishable V segments such as TRBV6-2 and TRBV6-3.

For this clone: No antigen is known for it.

Germline loops: CDR1 MNHEY, CDR2 SMNVEV (reference sequence). The V segment lost 6 bases and the J segment 5 bases; nucleotides outside the gene matches: 7. The CDR3 runs 14 residues. The PCR had 60 Vbeta and 13 Jbeta primers. The method was immunoSEQ multiplex PCR; TCRdb's version includes in-frame clones alone and lacks a portion of them. The sample has about 160,000 clones, roughly 79% seen once. The TCR sequence derives from a woman between 45 and 65 years old in good health and CMV-seronegative. The source material was PBMCs. The chain carries TRBV27 and TRBJ1-5; TRBD1 aligns across 7 bases. The CDR3 spells CASSHDRAHQPQHF. The CDR3 bases are TGTGCCAGCAGCCACGACAGGGCTCATCAGCCCCAGCATTTT.